This T cell receptor (beta chain) was obtained from a study of PD-1 blockade in classical Hodgkin lymphoma. As for this clone: What it binds is not known.

Relapse after autologous stem cell transplantation occurred in every patient, and brentuximab vedotin exposure varied. The study's findings and limits: Later analyses included only patients treated at least 1 year post-ASCT. Diversity in CD4+ TCRs, unlike that measured in CD8+ TCRs, had risen significantly by C4D1.

Germline V CDR1 and CDR2: SGHRS, YFSETQ. The V and J ends lost 4 bases and 1 base, in that order; junction bases with no gene match: 9. CDR3 length equals 16 residues. Only in-frame clones appear in the TCRdb table, and some are missing; sequencing was by immunoSEQ multiplex PCR. The sample consists of nearly 60,000 clones, 91% of them appearing once. The sequence was collected from a human donor with classical Hodgkin lymphoma. The chain couples TRBV5-1 to TRBJ2-5; the match to TRBD2 covers 8 bases. Source: peripheral blood mononuclear cells (PBMCs), taken before the second cycle of nivolumab. The DNA for the CDR3 is TGCGCCAGCAGCAAAGAGCGGGAGACCTTCCAAGAGACCCAGTACTTC. It translates to CASSKERETFQETQYF.